This T cell receptor beta chain was recovered during a study of shared clonotypes between healthy human individuals (dated by TCRdb to 2018 to 2021). Study-wide context: Three men and two women, aged 18 to 49 years, made up the cohort. For each donor, CD4 naive and CD4 memory were each run on three plates, CD8 naive on two plates, and CD8 memory on one plate. Blood TCR repertoires of a handful of healthy adults were deeply sequenced to estimate repertoire size and the extent of clonotype sharing between individuals. Different laboratories and diverse techniques were used to prepare libraries and sequence TCR repertoires, to increase sequencing depth and limit assay-specific biases. Between about 0.85 and 8.9 billion PBMCs per donor were obtained by leukapheresis. The research as a whole found: Rarefaction of sorted-subset datasets indicated incomplete sequencing despite the large sequencing depth. Estimated clonotype richness was generally larger for naive than for memory subsets. Higher generation probabilities were observed for clonotypes shared by all four sorted-subset donors than for non-shared clonotypes. The genetic and exposure-history diversity represented was limited by the small number of donors. Across a handful of donors, approximately 4.9% of naive CD4, approximately 4% of naive CD8, approximately 2.5% of memory CD4, and under 0.45% of memory CD8 clonotypes were shared. Based on pairwise subsampling, the degree of clonotype sharing among donors was expected to be affected by sequencing depth. Only blood was sampled, and tissue TCR repertoires likely differ from those in blood.

Using the deep immunoSEQ assay, multiplex PCR amplified TCR CDR3 regions from genomic DNA. Genomic DNA extracted from each cell subset was distributed evenly over all wells of several immunoSEQ 96-well plates, and each plate served as one replicate. For sorted subsets, 150 to 250 ng of genomic DNA, equivalent to 25,000 to 35,000 T cell genomes, went into each replicate PCR. The purified libraries were quantified using a Qubit 3.0 fluorometer, sized with a Bioanalyzer 2100, and then quantified again using the KAPA Library Quantification kit. A separate single-read 150-cycle Illumina NextSeq 550 flow cell was used to sequence each immunoSEQ 96-well plate. The paper's processing steps were these. Because the immunoSEQ output held only junctional sequences and lacked quality scores, the filtering could not match the filtering applied to full-length reads. Sequences were annotated with PyIR, a Python wrapper for IgBLAST v1.9, using IMGT germline references to assign V/J genes and CDR3. Reads were removed for weak V/J assignments (E-value above 1e-6), missing CDR3, stop codons, out-of-frame junctions, or ambiguous translated residues. V3J clonotypes were defined as sequences sharing the same inferred V gene, J gene, and CDR3 amino acid sequence. Percentage overlap between repertoires was calculated by dividing the number of shared unique clonotypes by the size of the smaller repertoire. Richness of each repertoire was evaluated using RTK rarefaction, the Chao1 estimator, and Recon v2.1 estimates of unobserved clonotypes. Generation probabilities for all TCRbeta clonotypes obtained by the gDNA method from several donors were computed using OLGA. In its TCRdb copy, this immuneACCESS table keeps in-frame sequences only and misses some clones. Where compared with another copy, unresolved V genes explain less than half of these, and the others have no known cause. V and J calls plus clone size are reproduced from that table; the DNA served to infer D and trimming. The sample profile shows about 2.3 million clones; about 92% of them were found once. Jointly, the top ten make up 0.3% to 0.4% of the sample.

The germline V gene provides CDR1 SGHTA and CDR2 FQGNSA. The CDR3 runs 14 residues from the cysteine to the phenylalanine. Of the read, only the CDR3 DNA is kept; its 42 bases are in frame from base 1. V is shortened by 5 bases, J by 2 bases, and the region joining them spans 13 bases. The donors were healthy, HIV-negative adults who had no recently reported acute infections or vaccinations. Every donor was a Caucasian adult residing in Nashville, Tennessee, USA. Magnetic negative selection was used to enrich CD4+ T cells, after which naive cells were positively selected on CD45RA and the negative fraction became the memory subset. Blood was obtained by leukapheresis, after which PBMCs were separated by Ficoll-Histopaque density gradient centrifugation and cryopreserved in liquid nitrogen vapor phase. Analytical flow cytometry was used to check the purity and quantity of each magnetically sorted T cell population. From each sorted fraction, genomic DNA was isolated and quantified by UV absorbance on a Nanodrop 2000c.

Regarding this clone: What this receptor recognizes is not known. The sample holds no much larger clone one base away, and base qualities are not on file. Other DNA sequences in the same sample also yield this CDR3.

The V and J genes are TRBV7-2 and TRBJ2-7; the D gene assignment is perhaps TRBD1 or TRBD2, with each matching 6 bases. What was sequenced was naive CD4+ T cells from PBMCs. The cell subset or site label corresponds to: CD45RA+ positively selected. The sequence was obtained from a man younger than 30 in good health. Some clones in this sample may be carry-over from other donors' samples. Here the CDR3 is given as CASSLGGSTYEQYF. The DNA sequence is TGTGCCAGCAGCCTAGGGGGGAGTACCTACGAGCAGTACTTC.